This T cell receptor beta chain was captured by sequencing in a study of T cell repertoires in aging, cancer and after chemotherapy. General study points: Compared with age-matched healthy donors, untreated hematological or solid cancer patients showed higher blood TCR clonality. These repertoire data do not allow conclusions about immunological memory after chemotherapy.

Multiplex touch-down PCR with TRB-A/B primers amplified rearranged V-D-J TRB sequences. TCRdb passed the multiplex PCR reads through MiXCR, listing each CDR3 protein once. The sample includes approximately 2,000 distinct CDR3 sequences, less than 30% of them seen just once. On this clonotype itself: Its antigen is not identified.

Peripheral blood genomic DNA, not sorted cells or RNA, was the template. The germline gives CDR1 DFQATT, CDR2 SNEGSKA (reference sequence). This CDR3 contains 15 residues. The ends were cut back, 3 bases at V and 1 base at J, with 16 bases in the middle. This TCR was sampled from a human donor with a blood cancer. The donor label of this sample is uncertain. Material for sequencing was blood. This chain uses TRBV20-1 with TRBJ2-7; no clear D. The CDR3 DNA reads TGCAGTGCTAGCTCGCCCTACCACCCTTCCTACGAGCAGTACTTC. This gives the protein CSASSPYHPSYEQYF.